This T cell receptor (beta chain) was sequenced in a study of blood T cell repertoires in COVID-19. Generated by immunoSEQ multiplex PCR, the TCRdb table keeps only in-frame clones and is missing some. The table records fewer than 200,000 clones, under 85% of them present only once. This CDR3 comprises 14 residues. Germline lookup yields CDR1 LNHDA and CDR2 SQIVND (reference sequence). V lost 6 bases, J lost 4 bases, and 9 bases stayed unmatched. The sample comprised peripheral blood. This chain links TRBV19 with TRBJ2-7; 7 bases are a match to TRBD1. The TCR comes from a man aged 60-69 years who had recovered from COVID-19. CDR3 in amino acids: CASSRGQRGYEQYF. The CDR3 DNA sequence: TGTGCCAGTAGCCGGGGACAGAGGGGTTACGAGCAGTACTTC.